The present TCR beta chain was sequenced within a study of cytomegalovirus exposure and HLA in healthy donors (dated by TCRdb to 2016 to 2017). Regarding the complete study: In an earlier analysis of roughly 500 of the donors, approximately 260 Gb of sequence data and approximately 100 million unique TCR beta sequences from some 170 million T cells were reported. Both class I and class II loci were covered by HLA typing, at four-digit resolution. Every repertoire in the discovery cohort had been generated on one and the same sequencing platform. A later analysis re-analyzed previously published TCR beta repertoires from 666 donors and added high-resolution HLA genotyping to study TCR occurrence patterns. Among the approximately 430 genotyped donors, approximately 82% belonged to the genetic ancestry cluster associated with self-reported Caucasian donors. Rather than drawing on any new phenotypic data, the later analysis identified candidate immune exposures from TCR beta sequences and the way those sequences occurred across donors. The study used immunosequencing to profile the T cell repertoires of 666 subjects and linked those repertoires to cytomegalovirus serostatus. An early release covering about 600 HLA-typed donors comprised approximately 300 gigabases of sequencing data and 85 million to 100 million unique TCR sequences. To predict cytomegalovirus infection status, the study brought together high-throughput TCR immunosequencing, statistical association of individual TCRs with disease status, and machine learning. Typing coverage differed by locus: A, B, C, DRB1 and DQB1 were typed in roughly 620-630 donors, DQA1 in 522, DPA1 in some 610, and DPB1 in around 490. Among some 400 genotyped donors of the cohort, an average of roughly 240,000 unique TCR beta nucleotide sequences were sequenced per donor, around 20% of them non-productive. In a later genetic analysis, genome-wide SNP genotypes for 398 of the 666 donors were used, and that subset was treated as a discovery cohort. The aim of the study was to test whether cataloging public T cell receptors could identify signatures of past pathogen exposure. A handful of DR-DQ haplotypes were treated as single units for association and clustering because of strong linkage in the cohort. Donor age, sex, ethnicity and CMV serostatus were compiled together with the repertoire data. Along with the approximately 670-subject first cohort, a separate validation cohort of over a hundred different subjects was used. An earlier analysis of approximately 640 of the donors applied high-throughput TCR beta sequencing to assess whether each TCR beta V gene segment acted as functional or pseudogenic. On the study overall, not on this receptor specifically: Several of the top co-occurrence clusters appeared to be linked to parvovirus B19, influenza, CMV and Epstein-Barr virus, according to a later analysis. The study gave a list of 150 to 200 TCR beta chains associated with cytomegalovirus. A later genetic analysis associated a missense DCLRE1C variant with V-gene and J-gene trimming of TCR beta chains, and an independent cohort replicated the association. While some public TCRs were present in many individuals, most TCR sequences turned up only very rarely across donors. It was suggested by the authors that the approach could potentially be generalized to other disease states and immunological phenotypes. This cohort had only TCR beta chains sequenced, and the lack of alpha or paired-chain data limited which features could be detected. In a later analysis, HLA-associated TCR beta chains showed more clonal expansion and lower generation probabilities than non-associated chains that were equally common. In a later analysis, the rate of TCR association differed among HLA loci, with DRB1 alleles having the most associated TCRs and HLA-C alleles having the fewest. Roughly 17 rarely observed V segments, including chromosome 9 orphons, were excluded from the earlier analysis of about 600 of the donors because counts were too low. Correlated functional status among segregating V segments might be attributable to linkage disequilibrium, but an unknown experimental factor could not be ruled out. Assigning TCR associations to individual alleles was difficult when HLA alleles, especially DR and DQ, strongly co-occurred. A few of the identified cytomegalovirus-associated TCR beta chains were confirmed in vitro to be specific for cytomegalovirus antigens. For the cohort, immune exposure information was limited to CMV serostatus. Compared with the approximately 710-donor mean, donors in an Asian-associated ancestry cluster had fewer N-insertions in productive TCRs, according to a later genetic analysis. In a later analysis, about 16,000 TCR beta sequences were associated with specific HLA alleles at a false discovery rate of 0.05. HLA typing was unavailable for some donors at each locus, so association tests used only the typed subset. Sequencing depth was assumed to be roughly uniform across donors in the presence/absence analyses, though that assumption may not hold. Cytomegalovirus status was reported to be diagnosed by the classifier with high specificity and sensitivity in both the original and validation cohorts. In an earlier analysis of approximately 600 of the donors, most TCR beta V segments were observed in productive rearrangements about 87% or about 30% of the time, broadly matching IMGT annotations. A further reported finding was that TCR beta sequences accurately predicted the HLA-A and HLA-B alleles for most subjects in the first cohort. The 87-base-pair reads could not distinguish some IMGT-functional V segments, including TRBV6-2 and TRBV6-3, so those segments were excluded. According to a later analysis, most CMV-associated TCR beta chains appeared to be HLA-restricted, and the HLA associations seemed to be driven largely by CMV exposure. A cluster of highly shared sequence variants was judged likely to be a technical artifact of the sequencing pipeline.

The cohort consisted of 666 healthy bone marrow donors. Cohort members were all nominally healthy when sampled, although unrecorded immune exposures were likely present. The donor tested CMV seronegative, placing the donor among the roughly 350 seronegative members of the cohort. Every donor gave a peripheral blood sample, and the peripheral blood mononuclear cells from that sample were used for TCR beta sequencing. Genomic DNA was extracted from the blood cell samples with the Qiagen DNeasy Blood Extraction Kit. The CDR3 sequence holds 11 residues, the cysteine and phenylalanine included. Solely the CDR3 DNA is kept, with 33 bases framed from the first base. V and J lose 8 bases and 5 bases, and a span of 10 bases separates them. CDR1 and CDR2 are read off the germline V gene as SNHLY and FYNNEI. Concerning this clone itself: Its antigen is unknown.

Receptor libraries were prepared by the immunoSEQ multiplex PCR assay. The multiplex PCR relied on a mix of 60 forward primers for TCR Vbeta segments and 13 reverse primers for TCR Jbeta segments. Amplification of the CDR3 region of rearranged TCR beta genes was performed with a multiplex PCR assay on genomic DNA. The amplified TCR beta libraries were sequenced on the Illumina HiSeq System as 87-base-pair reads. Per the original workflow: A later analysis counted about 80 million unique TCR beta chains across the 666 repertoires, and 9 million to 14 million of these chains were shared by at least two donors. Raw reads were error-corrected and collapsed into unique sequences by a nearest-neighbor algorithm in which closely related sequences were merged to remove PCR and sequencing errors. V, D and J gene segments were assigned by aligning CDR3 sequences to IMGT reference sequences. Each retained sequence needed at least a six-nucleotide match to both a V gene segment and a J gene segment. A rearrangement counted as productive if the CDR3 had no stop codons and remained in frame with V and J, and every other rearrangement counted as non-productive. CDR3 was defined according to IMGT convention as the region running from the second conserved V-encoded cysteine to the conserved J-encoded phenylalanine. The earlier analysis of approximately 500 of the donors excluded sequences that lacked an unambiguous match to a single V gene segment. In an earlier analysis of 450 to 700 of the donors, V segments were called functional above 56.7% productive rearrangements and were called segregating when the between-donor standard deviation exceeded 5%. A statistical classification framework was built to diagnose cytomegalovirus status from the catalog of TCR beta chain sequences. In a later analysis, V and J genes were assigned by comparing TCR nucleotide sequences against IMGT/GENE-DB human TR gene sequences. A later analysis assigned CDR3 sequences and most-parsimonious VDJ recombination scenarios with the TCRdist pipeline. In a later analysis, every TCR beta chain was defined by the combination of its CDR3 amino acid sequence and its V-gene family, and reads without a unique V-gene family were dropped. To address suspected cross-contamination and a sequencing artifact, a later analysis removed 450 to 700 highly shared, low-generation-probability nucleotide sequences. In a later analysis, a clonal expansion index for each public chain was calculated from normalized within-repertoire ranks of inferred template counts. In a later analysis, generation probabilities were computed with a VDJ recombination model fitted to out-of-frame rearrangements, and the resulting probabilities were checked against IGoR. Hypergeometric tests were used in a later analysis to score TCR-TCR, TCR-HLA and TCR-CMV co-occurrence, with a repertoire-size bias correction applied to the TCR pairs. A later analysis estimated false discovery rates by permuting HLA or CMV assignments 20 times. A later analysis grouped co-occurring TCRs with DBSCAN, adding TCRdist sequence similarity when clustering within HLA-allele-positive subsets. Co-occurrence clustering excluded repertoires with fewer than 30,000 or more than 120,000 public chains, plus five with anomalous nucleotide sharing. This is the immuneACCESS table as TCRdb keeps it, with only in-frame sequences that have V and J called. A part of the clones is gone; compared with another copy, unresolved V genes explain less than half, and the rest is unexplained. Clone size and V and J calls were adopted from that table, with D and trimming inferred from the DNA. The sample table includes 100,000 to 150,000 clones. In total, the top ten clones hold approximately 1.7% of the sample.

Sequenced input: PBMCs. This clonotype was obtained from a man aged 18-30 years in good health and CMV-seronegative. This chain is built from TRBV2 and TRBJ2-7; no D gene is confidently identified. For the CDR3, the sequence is CASSPGHEQYF. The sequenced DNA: TGTGCCAGCTCCCCAGGCCACGAGCAGTACTTC. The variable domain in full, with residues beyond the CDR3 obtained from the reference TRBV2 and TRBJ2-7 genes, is EPEVTQTPSHQVTQMGQEVILRCVPISNHLYFYWYRQILGQKVEFLVSFYNNEISEKSEIFDDQFSVERPDGSNFTLKIRSTKLEDSAMYFCASSPGHEQYFGPGTRLTVT.